A single sample is the source of the 2 T cell receptor beta chains below, sequenced in a study of spatial heterogeneity in lung cancer. MiXCR was run by TCRdb on the 5' RACE reads, yielding one entry per CDR3 protein. The data show about 94,000 distinct CDR3 sequences, with roughly 21% seen just once and 21% held by the top ten. Time point: blood at routine non-recurrence follow-up after resection. Sequenced material: PBMCs, taken at follow-up. These receptors all stem from a male donor with early-stage non-small cell lung cancer.

This clonotype was seen a handful of times. V gene TRBV18 combines with J gene TRBJ2-7; D remains unclear. Trimming left V 3 bases short and J 2 bases short, with 8 bases between. Germline V lookup: CDR1 KGHSH, CDR2 LQKENI. The CDR3 runs to 13 residues. The CDR3 region is CASSPYETYEQYV. In DNA, the CDR3 is TGTGCCAGCTCACCGTACGAGACCTACGAGCAGTACGTC.

This clonotype has more than one count but fewer than ten. This chain joins TRBV4-1 and TRBJ1-1; D is unresolved. Per germline, CDR1 MGHRA and CDR2 YSYEKL. The V end lost 2 bases, the J end lost 0 bases, and 13 bases lay between the germline ends. CDR3 length: 16 residues. The chain's CDR3 is CASSQFPVLMNTEAFF. CDR3 sequence (DNA): TGCGCCAGCAGCCAATTTCCAGTCTTGATGAACACTGAAGCTTTCTTT.